These T cell receptor beta chains were read from a single sample in a study of neurological immune-mediated disorders. TCRdb fed the 5' RACE reads into MiXCR, producing one record per CDR3 protein. The sample consists of tens of thousands of distinct CDR3 sequences, around 2.3% of them appearing once. Specimen: PBMCs. The receptor set was obtained from a man in his fifties with multiple sclerosis. CDR3s include the opening cysteine and the closing phenylalanine or tryptophan. The order of the fields is V gene, D gene, J gene, clone size, CDR3 protein, CDR3 DNA. A D gene is named only where the DNA matches it firmly. For some rows the clone size is stated as once, few or many, or as a class when expanded; others skip it.

v_gene: TRBV6-1; d_gene: NA; j_gene: TRBJ2-1; abundance: many; CDR3aa: CASTPLDADNEQFF; CDR3nt: TGTGCCAGCACCCCCTTAGACGCTGACAATGAGCAGTTCTTC
v_gene: TRBV2; d_gene: NA; j_gene: TRBJ2-7; abundance: NA; CDR3aa: CASSEETGRYEQYF; CDR3nt: TGTGCCAGCAGTGAGGAGACAGGGAGGTACGAGCAGTACTTC
v_gene: TRBV15; d_gene: TRBD1; j_gene: TRBJ2-7; abundance: many; CDR3aa: CATSEAGGQGLGEQYF; CDR3nt: TGTGCCACCAGCGAAGCAGGGGGACAGGGACTCGGCGAGCAGTACTTC
v_gene: TRBV20-1; d_gene: TRBD1; j_gene: TRBJ2-3; abundance: NA; CDR3aa: CSATGTGETDTQYF; CDR3nt: TGCAGTGCGACCGGGACAGGGGAGACAGATACGCAGTATTTT
v_gene: TRBV29-1; d_gene: NA; j_gene: TRBJ2-5; abundance: many; CDR3aa: CSAPGEETQYF; CDR3nt: TGCAGCGCGCCGGGGGAAGAGACCCAGTACTTC
v_gene: TRBV27; d_gene: NA; j_gene: TRBJ1-5; abundance: many; CDR3aa: CASSPGDINQPQHF; CDR3nt: TGTGCCAGCAGCCCAGGGGACATCAATCAGCCCCAGCATTTT
v_gene: TRBV9; d_gene: NA; j_gene: TRBJ1-1; abundance: many; CDR3aa: CASSPRGGRSITEAFF; CDR3nt: TGTGCCAGCAGCCCCCGCGGGGGGCGATCGATTACTGAAGCTTTCTTT
v_gene: TRBV12-3/TRBV12-4; d_gene: NA; j_gene: TRBJ1-3; abundance: many; CDR3aa: CASSLSSGNTIYF; CDR3nt: TGTGCCAGCAGTTTGAGCTCTGGAAACACCATATATTTT
v_gene: TRBV7-8; d_gene: TRBD2; j_gene: TRBJ2-1; abundance: many; CDR3aa: CASSPQSSGGPGEQFF; CDR3nt: TGTGCCAGCAGCCCTCAGAGTAGCGGGGGGCCAGGTGAGCAGTTCTTC
v_gene: TRBV5-5; d_gene: NA; j_gene: TRBJ1-4; abundance: NA; CDR3aa: CASSTNTNEKLFF; CDR3nt: TGTGCCAGCAGTACCAACACTAATGAAAAACTGTTTTTT
v_gene: TRBV5-1; d_gene: NA; j_gene: TRBJ2-7; abundance: many; CDR3aa: CASSYRSSYEQYF; CDR3nt: TGCGCCAGCAGCTACAGGAGCTCCTACGAGCAGTACTTC
v_gene: TRBV5-1; d_gene: NA; j_gene: TRBJ2-3; abundance: many; CDR3aa: CASSLEEGANTQYF; CDR3nt: TGCGCCAGCAGCTTGGAGGAAGGGGCGAATACGCAGTATTTT
v_gene: TRBV12-3/TRBV12-4; d_gene: TRBD2; j_gene: TRBJ2-3; abundance: many; CDR3aa: CASSLAGGPEIGQYF; CDR3nt: TGTGCCAGCAGTTTGGCGGGGGGGCCGGAGATCGGGCAGTATTTT
v_gene: TRBV12-3/TRBV12-4; d_gene: TRBD1; j_gene: TRBJ2-2; abundance: many; CDR3aa: CASSRGLTGELFF; CDR3nt: TGTGCCAGCAGTAGGGGGCTGACCGGGGAGCTGTTTTTT
v_gene: TRBV5-1; d_gene: NA; j_gene: TRBJ2-5; abundance: many; CDR3aa: CASSPKGETQYF; CDR3nt: TGCGCCAGCAGCCCGAAGGGGGAGACCCAGTACTTC
v_gene: TRBV7-2; d_gene: NA; j_gene: TRBJ1-2; abundance: many; CDR3aa: CASSLVGYGYTF; CDR3nt: TGTGCCAGCAGCTTAGTGGGGTATGGCTACACCTTC
v_gene: TRBV11-3; d_gene: TRBD2; j_gene: TRBJ2-2; abundance: few; CDR3aa: CASGGGPNTGELFF; CDR3nt: TGTGCCAGCGGCGGGGGGCCGAACACCGGGGAGCTGTTTTTT
v_gene: TRBV18; d_gene: NA; j_gene: TRBJ2-7; abundance: many; CDR3aa: CASSPPFGSPGNEQYF; CDR3nt: TGTGCCAGCTCACCACCGTTCGGTTCCCCGGGGAACGAGCAGTACTTC
v_gene: TRBV5-1; d_gene: TRBD1; j_gene: TRBJ1-2; abundance: medium-sized; CDR3aa: CATGDRGGYTF; CDR3nt: TGCGCCACTGGGGACAGGGGTGGCTACACCTTC
v_gene: TRBV4-3; d_gene: NA; j_gene: TRBJ2-3; abundance: many; CDR3aa: CASSQRRVAGRPLDTDTQYF; CDR3nt: TGCGCCAGCAGCCAGAGAAGGGTAGCAGGGAGACCTCTTGACACAGATACGCAGTATTTT
v_gene: TRBV6-5; d_gene: NA; j_gene: TRBJ2-1; abundance: many; CDR3aa: CASRAQRSYNEQFF; CDR3nt: TGTGCCAGCAGAGCGCAACGCTCCTACAATGAGCAGTTCTTC
v_gene: TRBV9; d_gene: NA; j_gene: TRBJ2-2; abundance: many; CDR3aa: CASSVVSEAGELFF; CDR3nt: TGTGCCAGCAGCGTAGTCAGCGAGGCCGGGGAGCTGTTTTTT
v_gene: TRBV15; d_gene: NA; j_gene: TRBJ2-7; abundance: many; CDR3aa: CATSRDLYEQYF; CDR3nt: TGTGCCACCAGCAGAGATCTATACGAGCAGTACTTC
v_gene: TRBV11-3; d_gene: TRBD2; j_gene: TRBJ2-2; abundance: many; CDR3aa: CASSLDYPGLATGELFF; CDR3nt: TGTGCCAGCAGCTTAGATTATCCGGGACTAGCTACCGGGGAGCTGTTTTTT
v_gene: TRBV7-9; d_gene: NA; j_gene: TRBJ2-1; abundance: medium-sized; CDR3aa: CASSPRTKTKTYNEQFF; CDR3nt: TGTGCCAGCAGCCCCCGGACCAAAACAAAAACATACAATGAGCAGTTCTTC
v_gene: TRBV6-5; d_gene: NA; j_gene: TRBJ1-1; abundance: many; CDR3aa: CASSSFGGNTEAFF; CDR3nt: TGTGCCAGCAGTTCCTTCGGCGGGAACACTGAAGCTTTCTTT
v_gene: TRBV7-2; d_gene: NA; j_gene: TRBJ2-7; abundance: many; CDR3aa: CASSLAGYGGRYF; CDR3nt: TGTGCCAGCAGCTTAGCTGGATACGGGGGGCGGTACTTC
v_gene: TRBV7-2; d_gene: TRBD1; j_gene: TRBJ1-1; abundance: many; CDR3aa: CASSLSPGQGPDAFF; CDR3nt: TGTGCCAGCAGCTTGTCTCCGGGACAGGGCCCCGACGCTTTCTTT
v_gene: TRBV11-2; d_gene: NA; j_gene: TRBJ2-3; abundance: many; CDR3aa: CASSLDGLRDTQYF; CDR3nt: TGTGCCAGCAGCTTAGATGGGCTCAGGGATACGCAGTATTTT
v_gene: TRBV5-5; d_gene: TRBD2; j_gene: TRBJ2-1; abundance: many; CDR3aa: CASSLEGSGGPPYNEQFF; CDR3nt: TGTGCCAGCAGCTTGGAAGGTAGCGGGGGCCCGCCCTACAATGAGCAGTTCTTC